Shown below are 5 T cell receptor beta chains from a single sample sequenced in a study of shared clonotypes between healthy human individuals (dated by TCRdb to about 2020). The receptor library was made with the immunoSEQ multiplex PCR assay. TCRdb re-hosts the immuneACCESS table, in-frame sequences only. Its copies lack some clones; in the studies checked, an unresolved V gene accounts for under half of them, and the cause for the rest is not known. This sample holds some 89,000 clones; roughly two thirds were observed only once. Approximately 49% of the sample goes to the ten largest clones. The sequencing sample was made of memory CD8+ T cells sorted from blood. According to the study, the label for this sample's cell subset or site signals: CD45RO+ cells pooled with CCR7-negative TemRA cells. The receptors stem from a man aged 30 to 39 in good health.

In its sample, this clone was seen once. The genes are TRBV6-5 and TRBJ2-7; no reliable D call. The CDR3 extends over 12 amino acids. V lost 7 bases to trimming and J lost 5 bases, with 12 bases between them. CDR1 is MNHEY and CDR2 is SVGAGI in the germline V gene. CDR3 sequence: CASTKARNEQYF. CDR3 bases: TGTGCCAGCACCAAGGCCCGCAACGAGCAGTACTTC.

V usage is TRBV25-1 and J usage is TRBJ2-1; TRBD1 matches 7 bases. CDR3 length: 15 residues. The germline CDR1 and CDR2 sequences are MGHDK and SYGVNS. V shed 2 bases, J shed 1 base, and the junction held 2 bases outside the gene matches. The CDR3 nucleotides are TGTGCCAGCAGTGAAAAGGGACAGTCCTACAATGAGCAGTTCTTC. Amino acid sequence: CASSEKGQSYNEQFF.

The rearrangement uses TRBV21-1 and TRBJ1-1. TRBV21-1 is noted as a pseudogene. The CDR3 totals 16 residues. The CDR3 reads CASSPRVATIRTEAFF. DNA of the CDR3: TGTGCCAGCAGTCCACGTGTAGCTACAATTCGCACTGAAGCTTTCTTT.

V usage is TRBV15 and J usage is TRBJ2-7; D is possibly TRBD1 (6 bases). Looked up from germline, CDR1 is LNHNV and CDR2 is YYDKDF (reference sequence). V lost 5 bases to trimming and J lost 3 bases, with 11 bases between them. CDR3 length: 13 residues. This CDR3 is CATSGGSRYEQYF. Here the CDR3 DNA reads TGTGCCACCAGCGGGGGCAGCCGCTACGAGCAGTACTTC.

CDR3 sequence reads: CASSQGTETYEQYF. The CDR3 DNA follows: TGTGCCAGCAGCCAAGGGACAGAGACCTACGAGCAGTACTTC. The chain recombines TRBV4-2 with TRBJ2-7; tentatively, D is TRBD1 (6 bases). V lost 1 base and J lost 2, with 9 bases in between. CDR1 and CDR2 from the germline V gene are LGHNA and YNFKEQ. The CDR3 runs to 14 residues.